This TCR beta chain was documented in a study of T cells in tumors after PD-1 blockade. Only in-frame clones appear in the TCRdb table, and some are missing; sequencing was by immunoSEQ multiplex PCR. The sample records about 35,000 clones, about three quarters being singletons. The CDR3 has 14 amino acids. From germline, CDR1 is SEHNR and CDR2 FQNEAQ (reference sequence). V lost 1 base to trimming and J lost 4 bases, with 7 bases between them. The sequence was obtained from a human donor with basal cell carcinoma. The source material was PBMCs, sampled before anti-PD-1 treatment. The rearrangement uses TRBV7-9 and TRBJ1-4; D remains unclear. The CDR3 DNA reads TGTGCCAGCAGCTTAGTTGGTGGTAATGAAAAACTGTTTTTT. Translation: CASSLVGGNEKLFF.